Listed below are T cell receptor beta chains from one sample, sequenced in a study of CD8 T cells in ankylosing spondylitis. Via MiXCR, TCRdb re-called the 5' RACE reads, giving one row per CDR3 protein. The sample holds approximately 250,000 distinct CDR3 sequences, less than 9.5% seen once. The sequencing sample was made of blood, either unsorted or a sorted T cell fraction (not recorded which). These receptor sequences come from a female donor with ankylosing spondylitis or in good health (not recorded which). CDR3s include the opening cysteine and the closing phenylalanine or tryptophan. The D gene is left open where the match is weak. The size entry is marked missing in some rows and otherwise reads once, few, many or a size class.

CDR3 length,V gene,J gene,clone size,D gene,CDR3 DNA,CDR3 protein
16,TRBV7-2,TRBJ2-7,.,.,TGTGCCAGCAGCTTCCTGTCGAAAATCCAGACCTACGAGCAGTACTTC,CASSFLSKIQTYEQYF
14,TRBV29-1,TRBJ1-2,many,TRBD1,TGCAGCGTTGAAGATTTGGGACAGGGTCGTGGCTACACCTTC,CSVEDLGQGRGYTF
17,TRBV27,TRBJ2-6,.,.,TGTGCCAGCAGTTTATCCCCCAGAAGCTCTGGGGCCAACGTCCTGACTTTC,CASSLSPRSSGANVLTF
16,TRBV20-1,TRBJ2-3,many,.,TGCAGTGCTAGAAAGACAGGATTAACTAGCACAGATACGCAGTATTTT,CSARKTGLTSTDTQYF
14,TRBV3-1,TRBJ1-1,many,.,TGTGCCAGCAGCCAATTACAGGGGAACACTGAAGCTTTCTTT,CASSQLQGNTEAFF
14,TRBV12-3/TRBV12-4,TRBJ1-6,many,.,TGTGCCAGCAGCCCAACTCCGGGGGATTCACCCCTCCACTTT,CASSPTPGDSPLHF
15,TRBV5-1,TRBJ2-1,many,TRBD1,TGCGCCAGCAGCATCGGGACAGGTACGGACAATGAGCAGTTCTTC,CASSIGTGTDNEQFF
15,TRBV20-1,TRBJ2-3,many,.,TGCAGTGCCGTCCCTTTGGGGGAGGAGACAGATACGCAGTATTTT,CSAVPLGEETDTQYF
16,TRBV29-1,TRBJ2-7,many,.,TGCAGCGTTCCCGTCCCGGGAGCCACACCGGTCGGGGAGCAGTACTTC,CSVPVPGATPVGEQYF
10,TRBV29-1,TRBJ1-1,many,.,TGCAGCGTTGAGAGGCGAGAAGCTTTCTTT,CSVERREAFF
14,TRBV7-2,TRBJ1-3,many,.,TGTGCCAGCAGCCGAGCCGGGTCTGGAAACACCATATATTTT,CASSRAGSGNTIYF
18,TRBV10-3,TRBJ1-1,many,TRBD1,TGTGCCATCAGTGATTGGACCGGGACAGCCTCCATGAACACTGAAGCTTTCTTT,CAISDWTGTASMNTEAFF
15,TRBV12-3/TRBV12-4,TRBJ1-1,many,.,TGTGCCAGCAGTTTAGGGCAGGGGCGCGGAGTAGGAGCTTTCTTT,CASSLGQGRGVGAFF
14,TRBV12-3/TRBV12-4,TRBJ2-5,few,.,TGTGCCAGCAGTTTGGGCCTTATTAAGGAGACCCAGTACTTC,CASSLGLIKETQYF
15,TRBV11-2,TRBJ2-1,many,TRBD2,TGTGCCAGCAGCGTAGCGGGACTAGGAGTAGTTGAGCAGTTCTTC,CASSVAGLGVVEQFF
16,TRBV24-1,TRBJ2-5,many,TRBD1,TGTGCCACCGGGGACCGACAGGGTTCGAAAGAAGAGACCCAGTACTTC,CATGDRQGSKEETQYF
15,TRBV2,TRBJ1-2,many,.,TGTGCCAGCAGCCAAACGGACGCCAGTATTTATGGCTACACCTTC,CASSQTDASIYGYTF
16,TRBV6-5,TRBJ2-1,many,.,TGTGCCAGCAGTTACTCGGGTAGTGATGGCTACAATGAGCAGTTCTTC,CASSYSGSDGYNEQFF
14,TRBV7-9,TRBJ2-7,many,.,TGTGCCAGCAGCTCGGACATCAGGGCCTACGAGCAGTACTTC,CASSSDIRAYEQYF
13,TRBV5-1,TRBJ2-1,many,.,TGCGCCAGCAGCTTGTACCAGGGCAACGAGCAGTTCTTC,CASSLYQGNEQFF
16,TRBV19,TRBJ2-1,.,.,TGTGCCAGTAGTATAGCGTGGGACATTAGCTACAATGAGCAGTTCTTC,CASSIAWDISYNEQFF
18,TRBV27,TRBJ2-3,many,TRBD2,TGTGCCAGCAGCCCCCGGGCTAGCGGGAGCAGGCACACAGATACGCAGTATTTT,CASSPRASGSRHTDTQYF
15,TRBV2,TRBJ2-7,many,.,TGTGCCAGCAGTGAAACCCCCTTTCCCATGGTCGAGCAGTACTTC,CASSETPFPMVEQYF
15,TRBV4-2,TRBJ2-5,many,.,TGTGCCAGCAGCCAAGAAGCAGCGAACCGGGAGACCCAGTACTTC,CASSQEAANRETQYF
15,TRBV6-1,TRBJ2-4,many,TRBD2,TGTGCCAGCAGTGAAGTATGGGACTATGAAAACATTCAGTACTTC,CASSEVWDYENIQYF
17,TRBV29-1,TRBJ1-1,many,TRBD1,TGCAGCGTTGACGACAGTGGGACAGGGCTTAGGGGGACTGAAGCTTTCTTT,CSVDDSGTGLRGTEAFF
15,TRBV5-1,TRBJ1-1,many,.,TGCGCCAGCAGCTTTGGAGGGGGTTCGGGGACTGAAGCTTTCTTT,CASSFGGGSGTEAFF
18,TRBV7-2,TRBJ2-5,many,TRBD2,TGTGCCAGCAGCTTCGGGCTAGCGGGAGGGGCGTACCAAGAGACCCAGTACTTC,CASSFGLAGGAYQETQYF
16,TRBV11-2,TRBJ2-2,few,TRBD2,TGTGCCAGCAGCCGCGGGGGAGGAGGGTACACCGGGGAGCTGTTTTTT,CASSRGGGGYTGELFF
15,TRBV4-3,TRBJ2-3,many,TRBD2,TGCGCCAGCAGCACACTAGCGGCTTACACAGATACGCAGTATTTT,CASSTLAAYTDTQYF
17,TRBV7-8,TRBJ1-2,many,.,TGTGCCAGCAGCTTAGGGGGGCGCGGGGAAGCTAACTATGGCTACACCTTC,CASSLGGRGEANYGYTF
12,TRBV7-9,TRBJ1-2,.,.,TGTGCCAGCAGCAGAGTGCTTTATGGCTACACCTTC,CASSRVLYGYTF
15,TRBV29-1,TRBJ1-4,many,TRBD1,TGCAGCACCGGGGGACAGGGAGGCTTGGATGAAAAACTGTTTTTT,CSTGGQGGLDEKLFF
16,TRBV6-2/TRBV6-3,TRBJ1-2,many,.,TGTGCCAGCATTAAGCAGCCTCCCGAGGATAACTATGGCTACACCTTC,CASIKQPPEDNYGYTF
18,TRBV7-9,TRBJ2-1,few,TRBD2,TGTGCCAGCAGCTTAAGGTCGGTGGGACTAGCGGGAGGAAATGAGCAGTTCTTC,CASSLRSVGLAGGNEQFF
11,TRBV29-1,TRBJ1-2,many,.,TGCAGCGTTGAATCTAACTATGGCTACACCTTC,CSVESNYGYTF
15,TRBV20-1,TRBJ2-7,many,.,TGCAGTGCTAGAGTTGAACGGGACCCGTCCTACGAGCAGTACTTC,CSARVERDPSYEQYF
18,TRBV29-1,TRBJ2-2,many,.,TGCAGCGTTGAAGAAGGAAGAGGGGGACATAGGAACACCGGGGAGCTGTTTTTT,CSVEEGRGGHRNTGELFF
14,TRBV10-2,TRBJ2-7,many,TRBD2,TGCGCCAGCAACCTGGGGGGGGGTCCCTACGAGCAGTACTTC,CASNLGGGPYEQYF
13,TRBV20-1,TRBJ2-6,many,.,TGCAGTGCTAGCCTCGCTGGGGCCAACGTCCTGACTTTC,CSASLAGANVLTF
13,TRBV29-1,TRBJ2-4,many,.,TGCAGCGTTTCCCATATAGCCAAAAACATTCAGTACTTC,CSVSHIAKNIQYF
14,TRBV4-3,TRBJ2-4,many,.,TGCGCCAGCAGCCAGCGGGGTACCAAAAACATTCAGTACTTC,CASSQRGTKNIQYF
15,TRBV12-3/TRBV12-4,TRBJ1-5,many,TRBD1,TGTGCCAGCAGTTGGGGGACAGGGAGAAATCAGCCCCAGCATTTT,CASSWGTGRNQPQHF
16,TRBV29-1,TRBJ2-5,many,TRBD2,TGCAGCGTTTGGCAATATACTAGCGGACGGCAAGAGACCCAGTACTTC,CSVWQYTSGRQETQYF
16,TRBV5-5,TRBJ1-1,many,.,TGTGCCAGCAGCCCCCTGGGCCCGGTTTTCGACACTGAAGCTTTCTTT,CASSPLGPVFDTEAFF
15,TRBV5-1,TRBJ2-2,many,TRBD2,TGCGCCAGCAGCTCCCGGACTAGCGTCACCGGGGAGCTGTTTTTT,CASSSRTSVTGELFF
13,TRBV7-9,TRBJ1-1,many,.,TGTGCCAGCAGCCCGGATGGGGCAGGGAAAGCTTTCTTT,CASSPDGAGKAFF
14,TRBV7-9,TRBJ2-6,many,.,TGTGCCAGCCGCGTAGGTTCTGGGGCCAACGTCCTGACTTTC,CASRVGSGANVLTF
13,TRBV5-1,TRBJ2-1,many,.,TGCGCCAGCAGCTTGGGCCAGTACAATGAGCAGTTCTTC,CASSLGQYNEQFF
13,TRBV30,TRBJ1-4,.,.,TGTGCCTGGAGTGAAGGTGCTGGAGAAAAACTGTTTTTT,CAWSEGAGEKLFF
15,TRBV30,TRBJ2-1,.,TRBD2,TGTGCCTGGAGTGTACTAAGCGGGAACAACAATGAGCAGTTCTTC,CAWSVLSGNNNEQFF
14,TRBV10-2,TRBJ2-3,many,TRBD1,TGCGCCAGCAGTGAGACAGGGGGGAGAGATACGCAGTATTTT,CASSETGGRDTQYF
17,TRBV7-8,TRBJ2-7,many,.,TGTGCCAGCAGGGAACTAGAAATACAGGGAGGGGTCTACGAGCAGTACTTC,CASRELEIQGGVYEQYF
19,TRBV29-1,TRBJ1-2,many,TRBD1,TGCAGCGTTGAAGATAATGTAGGAGGGGGCGAGAGCTCACCCTATGGCTACACCTTC,CSVEDNVGGGESSPYGYTF